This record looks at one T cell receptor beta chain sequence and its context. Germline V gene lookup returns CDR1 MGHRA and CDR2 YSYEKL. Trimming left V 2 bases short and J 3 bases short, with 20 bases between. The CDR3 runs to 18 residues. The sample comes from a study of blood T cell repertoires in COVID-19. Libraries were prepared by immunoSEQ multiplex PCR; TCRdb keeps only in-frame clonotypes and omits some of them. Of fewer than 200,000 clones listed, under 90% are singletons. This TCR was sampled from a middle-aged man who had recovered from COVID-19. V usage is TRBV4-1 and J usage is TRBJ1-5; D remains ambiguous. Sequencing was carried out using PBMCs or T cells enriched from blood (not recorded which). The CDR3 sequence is CASSQPSPGFGNNQPQHF. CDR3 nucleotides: TGCGCCAGCAGCCAACCAAGTCCGGGTTTTGGAAACAATCAGCCCCAGCATTTT.